The text below deals with one TCR beta chain. What it binds is not known. These data come from a study of cytomegalovirus exposure and HLA in healthy donors. Overall study: In terms of ancestry, the Caucasian-associated cluster contained around four fifths of the roughly 400 genotyped donors. General study results and limits: Researchers catalogued about 150 TCR beta chains as cytomegalovirus-associated. No immune exposure information besides CMV serostatus was available.

PCR amplification relied on 60 Vbeta primers (plus 13 Jbeta primers). Sequencing used immunoSEQ multiplex PCR; TCRdb keeps in-frame clones, though not all of them. The sample lists around 130,000 clones; 75% were seen once. This CDR3 contains 16 residues. Losses at the gene ends were 2 bases for V and 4 bases for J; bases not matched to a gene: 8. Likely unrecorded immune exposures existed in these nominally healthy donors. The V call is TRBV6-7, the J call TRBJ2-1; 7 nucleotides align to TRBD1. TRBV6-7 is an open reading frame, and its role is uncertain. This TCR derives from a woman aged 35 to 49 in good health and CMV-seropositive. The material sequenced was PBMCs. CDR3 DNA: TGTGCCAGCAGTTACGGGGGACAGTCGGGGTACAATGAGCAGTTCTTC. The encoded protein is CASSYGGQSGYNEQFF.